The rows below give T cell receptor beta chains drawn from one sample of a study of blood T cell repertoires in COVID-19. The repertoire was sequenced with immunoSEQ multiplex PCR; TCRdb's copy has only in-frame clones and lacks some. Here the sample spans a few hundred thousand clones, approximately 89% being singletons. Sequences were obtained from PBMCs or T cells enriched from blood (not recorded which). All receptors derive from a woman between 35 and 50 years old who had been exposed to COVID-19. CDR3s leave out the opening cysteine and the closing phenylalanine or tryptophan. Each record gives: clone size, V gene, J gene, D gene, CDR3 protein. D genes are given only for firm matches. A row's size may be missing; if present it is once, few, many or a size class.

size: NA; V: TRBV13; J: TRBJ2-7; D: NA; CDR3: ASSLGRSYEQY
size: NA; V: TRBV9; J: TRBJ2-1; D: NA; CDR3: ASSVEGWSSYNEQF
size: NA; V: TRBV25-1; J: TRBJ2-6; D: NA; CDR3: ASSLSGANVLT
size: NA; V: TRBV27; J: TRBJ1-5; D: TRBD1; CDR3: ASSSGTGGAGQPQH
size: NA; V: TRBV25-1; J: TRBJ2-3; D: NA; CDR3: ATERGNTQY
size: NA; V: TRBV7-2; J: TRBJ1-6; D: NA; CDR3: ASSFSPPLAPLH
size: NA; V: TRBV9; J: TRBJ2-3; D: NA; CDR3: ASSVSVGGAADTQY
size: NA; V: TRBV5-1; J: TRBJ2-7; D: TRBD1; CDR3: ASSARTGRAYEQY
size: few; V: TRBV12-3/TRBV12-4; J: TRBJ2-7; D: NA; CDR3: ASSLDGGDEQY
size: few; V: TRBV7-9; J: TRBJ2-7; D: TRBD1; CDR3: ASSLDWTGGSYEQY
size: NA; V: TRBV29-1; J: TRBJ1-2; D: TRBD1; CDR3: SVPRDSLYGYT
size: once; V: TRBV5-8; J: TRBJ1-3; D: NA; CDR3: ASSFSTGSGNTIY
size: NA; V: TRBV19; J: TRBJ2-3; D: NA; CDR3: ASSIGGLITDTQY
size: NA; V: TRBV18; J: TRBJ1-2; D: NA; CDR3: ASSQRGDGYT
size: NA; V: TRBV25-1; J: TRBJ1-2; D: TRBD1; CDR3: ASTAWTGSDYGYT
size: NA; V: TRBV5-1; J: TRBJ2-2; D: NA; CDR3: ASSPSGTNTGELF
size: NA; V: TRBV7-8; J: TRBJ1-5; D: NA; CDR3: ASSLRQAGQPQH